Below are 10 T cell receptor beta chains sequenced from a single sample in a study of cytomegalovirus exposure and HLA in healthy donors. The PCR employed 60 Vbeta primers together with 13 Jbeta primers. Libraries were prepared by immunoSEQ multiplex PCR; TCRdb keeps only in-frame clonotypes and omits some of them. The repertoire holds some 150,000 clones, with 50% to 75% as singletons. The sample comprised PBMCs. The receptor source for this set is a woman aged 30 to 39 in good health and CMV-seropositive.

V and J are TRBV10-3 and TRBJ1-2; TRBD1 matches 8 bases. Germline V CDR1 and CDR2: ENHRY, SYGVKD. The CDR3 length is 14 residues. The V segment lost 3 bases and the J segment 4 bases; nucleotides outside the gene matches: 4. The CDR3 DNA reads as TGTGCCATCAGTGAAAACAGGGGGATCTATGGCTACACCTTC. Encoded protein: CAISENRGIYGYTF.

The CDR3 loop is CASSLSRQGEKLFF. For the CDR3, the DNA is TGTGCCAGCAGTTTATCCAGACAGGGAGAAAAACTGTTTTTT. This chain joins TRBV27 and TRBJ1-4, with 7 bases aligning to TRBD1. The V gene's germline CDR1 is MNHEY and CDR2 SMNVEV (reference sequence). V lost 0 bases and J lost 8; bases outside the gene matches: 3. The CDR3 covers 14 residues.

This clone was detected a few times. The V call is TRBV6-1, the J call TRBJ1-6, with D unclear. This CDR3 is 19 amino acids long. Trimming cost V 3 bases and J 0 bases, with 18 bases left between them. Germline assignment: CDR1 MNHNS and CDR2 SASEGT. CDR3 bases: TGTGCCAGCAGTGAGCTAAGAGGGCGGTTCAGCTCCTATAATTCACCCCTCCACTTT. Amino acids: CASSELRGRFSSYNSPLHF.

This chain uses TRBV5-6 with TRBJ2-3; 9 bases are a match to TRBD1. CDR1 and CDR2 from the germline V gene are SGHDT and YYEEEE. With V trimmed by 0 bases and J by 9 bases, 5 bases remained unmatched. The CDR3 contains 14 residues. This chain's CDR3 is CASSLGTGERTQYF. For the CDR3, the DNA is TGTGCCAGCAGCTTGGGGACAGGGGAAAGGACGCAGTATTTT.

The CDR3 region is CASSRAGLAVYNEQFF. The CDR3 DNA sequence: TGTGCCAGTAGTAGAGCGGGACTAGCGGTTTACAATGAGCAGTTCTTC. The V and J genes are TRBV19 and TRBJ2-1; 11 positions match TRBD2. The V and J ends lost 4 bases and 4 bases, in that order; junction bases with no gene match: 6. The CDR3 has 16 residues. CDR1 and CDR2 (germline): LNHDA, SQIVND (reference sequence).

This clone came up once. The same CDR3 also results from other DNA sequences found in this sample. The V and J genes are TRBV4-1 and TRBJ2-7; D is unclear. Per the germline V gene, CDR1 is MGHRA and CDR2 is YSYEKL. V lost 0 bases, J lost 1 base, and 7 bases lay in between. The CDR3 length is 14 residues. The CDR3 sequence: CASSQDPVSYEQYF. CDR3 DNA: TGCGCCAGCAGCCAAGATCCGGTTTCCTACGAGCAGTACTTC.

The gene calls are TRBV5-5 and TRBJ2-3; a possible D gene is TRBD1 (6 bases). The CDR3 extends over 16 amino acids. V was pared by 5 bases and J by 4 bases, with 20 bases between. The germline gives CDR1 SGHKS, CDR2 YYEKEE (reference sequence). Here the CDR3 DNA reads TGTGCCAGCAGTTCCTCCGACACAGGGATGTCAGATACGCAGTATTTT. It is translated as CASSSSDTGMSDTQYF.

This chain links TRBV5-6 with TRBJ1-1; the D is unclear. The V gene's germline CDR1 is SGHDT and CDR2 YYEEEE. V lost 0 bases, J lost 4 bases, and 13 bases lay in between. The CDR3 is made up of 15 amino acids. This CDR3 reads CASSLAGLVGTEAFF. The CDR3 nucleotides are TGTGCCAGCAGCTTGGCCGGACTGGTAGGCACTGAAGCTTTCTTT.

The chain is built from TRBV4-2 and TRBJ1-1, with D maybe TRBD1 (6 bases). With 4 bases removed from V and 1 base from J, the gap between germline ends came to 10 bases. Looked up from germline, CDR1 is LGHNA and CDR2 is YNFKEQ. The CDR3 is 14 amino acids. CDR3 amino acids: CASSPRTENTEAFF. In nucleotides, the CDR3 is TGTGCCAGCAGCCCCCGGACAGAGAACACTGAAGCTTTCTTT.

J is TRBJ2-5 and V is TRBV2, with 7 positions matching TRBD1. V was pared by 10 bases and J by 5 bases, with 10 bases of the junction left unmatched. This CDR3 comprises 13 residues. The germline V gene encodes CDR1 SNHLY and CDR2 FYNNEI. The CDR3 DNA reads as TGTGCCACACAAGACAGGGAAGGGGAGACCCAGTACTTC. Its protein product is CATQDREGETQYF.